A single sample gave rise to the 30 T cell receptor beta chains below, sequenced in a study of T-cell reconstitution after alpha-beta-depleted transplantation in children. Unique molecular identifiers were incorporated during preparation of the TCRbeta library. TCRdb recomputed calls from the PCR reads with MiXCR, one row per CDR3 protein. This sample yields roughly 70,000 distinct CDR3 sequences, of which around 4.7% are seen a single time; 18% belongs to the top ten. This specimen consisted of PBMCs, mostly from graft donor cells, obtained 180 days after TCRalphabeta/CD19-depleted stem cell transplant. The receptors stem from a boy in the first two years of life who had a stem cell transplant for acute myeloid leukemia, so the T cells may come from the graft donor.

This clonotype was detected many times. The genes are TRBV9 and TRBJ2-2, with 12 bases fitting TRBD2. With 2 bases clipped from V and 1 base from J, the junction kept 3 bases outside the gene matches. Germline V gene lookup returns CDR1 SGDLS and CDR2 YYNGEE. This CDR3 has 17 amino acids. CDR3 coding DNA: TGTGCCAGCAGCGTCGGGACTAGCGGGTGGAACACCGGGGAGCTGTTTTTT. Its protein is CASSVGTSGWNTGELFF.

This clonotype was detected ten times or more. In DNA, the CDR3 is TGTGCCAGCAGTTCGGGACGGGCACAGCATTTT. This encodes CASSSGRAQHF. The chain has TRBV12-3 or TRBV12-4 and TRBJ1-5, with D maybe TRBD1 (5 bases). This CDR3 has 11 amino acids. Trimming left V 4 bases short and J 13 bases short, with 11 bases between.

This clonotype showed up many times. The rearrangement joins TRBV6-2 or TRBV6-3 to TRBJ2-5; D may be TRBD2 (6 bases). Germline V lookup: CDR1 MNHEY, CDR2 SVGEGT. The V and J ends lost 2 bases and 5 bases respectively, with 27 bases between them. This CDR3 is 19 amino acids long. The CDR3 DNA is TGTGCCAGCAGTTACCCCGCGACCCACTTAGCGGCCGATTGGGAGACCCAGTACTTC. Protein sequence: CASSYPATHLAADWETQYF.

At least ten counts were recorded for this clonotype. V is TRBV12-3 or TRBV12-4 and J is TRBJ2-2; the D is unclear. The ends were cut back, 9 bases at V and 5 bases at J, with 16 bases in the middle. The CDR3 runs 14 residues. The CDR3 DNA reads TGTGCCAGTATACCCGGGTCTTATACCGGGGAGCTGTTTTTT. Residues: CASIPGSYTGELFF.

This clonotype was found many times. The chain employs TRBV5-1 and TRBJ2-4; 11 bases match TRBD2. Germline V gives CDR1 SGHRS, CDR2 YFSETQ. With V trimmed by 4 bases and J by 6 bases, 3 bases remained unmatched. The CDR3 spans 14 residues. The CDR3 DNA is TGCGCCAGCAGCCCCGGGACTAGCGGAAACATTCAGTACTTC. It yields the protein CASSPGTSGNIQYF.

This clonotype appeared many times. The V call is TRBV20-1, the J call TRBJ1-1; D is possibly TRBD1 (6 bases). The CDR3 is 13 amino acids. Germline V gene sequence: CDR1 DFQATT, CDR2 SNEGSKA (reference sequence). V was clipped by 4 bases and J by 1 base, with 10 bases between them. CDR3 sequence reads: CSAIWTANTEAFF. DNA for the CDR3: TGCAGTGCTATATGGACAGCGAACACTGAAGCTTTCTTT.

This clonotype was recorded many times. This chain connects TRBV19 to TRBJ1-5, with D perhaps matching TRBD1 (5 bases). This CDR3 is 15 amino acids long. V dropped 2 bases and J dropped 5 bases, with 13 bases sitting between them. Germline values: CDR1 LNHDA, CDR2 SQIVND (reference sequence). CDR3: CASSIFQGGDQPQHF. The DNA for the CDR3 is TGTGCCAGTAGTATATTTCAGGGTGGGGATCAGCCCCAGCATTTT.

This clonotype was counted at least ten times. The chain links TRBV20-1 to TRBJ1-5; 8 positions agree with TRBD1. Germline V gene sequence: CDR1 DFQATT, CDR2 SNEGSKA (reference sequence). Germline trimming cut 3 bases from V and 4 bases from J; bases unmatched to any gene: 5. The CDR3 is 14 residues long. The CDR3 nucleotides read TGCAGTGCTAGGGACAGGGCTACGAATCAGCCCCAGCATTTT. Protein: CSARDRATNQPQHF.

This clonotype appeared many times. This chain joins TRBV6-1 and TRBJ2-7; 9 bases map to TRBD1. CDR1 MNHNS and CDR2 SASEGT come from the germline V gene. The trim removed 6 bases at V and 0 bases at J, leaving 6 bases unmatched. CDR3 length: 15 amino acids. The CDR3 region is CASRKDRGLSYEQYF. The CDR3 coding sequence is TGTGCCAGCAGGAAGGACAGGGGACTCTCCTACGAGCAGTACTTC.

This clonotype was picked up many times. V gene TRBV7-9 combines with J gene TRBJ2-4; D could derive from TRBD1 or TRBD2 (5 bases each). Germline V lookup: CDR1 SEHNR, CDR2 FQNEAQ (reference sequence). V gave up 3 bases and J gave up 7 bases, with 22 bases separating them. The CDR3 is 17 amino acids. CDR3 nucleotides: TGTGCCAGCAGCTTCCTGGGACGTTCAGGGTCGAGGAACATTCAGTACTTC. The encoded protein is CASSFLGRSGSRNIQYF. Looking up the rest from reference TRBV7-9 and TRBJ2-4 gives the full variable domain: DTGVSQNPRHKITKRGQNVTFRCDPISEHNRLYWYRQTLGQGPEFLTYFQNEAQLEKSRLLSDRFSAERPKGSFSTLEIQRTEQGDSAMYLCASSFLGRSGSRNIQYFGAGTRLSVL.

This clonotype occurred many times. V and J are TRBV12-3 or TRBV12-4 and TRBJ2-3; no firm D call. This CDR3 has 13 residues. V lost 6 bases, J lost 4 bases, and 11 bases lay in between. CDR3 coding DNA: TGTGCCAGCAGCACCTCGGCCCCAGATACGCAGTATTTT. Its translation is CASSTSAPDTQYF.

On this clonotype itself: With a much larger clone just one base away, this may be a read error. The CDR3 reads CASSLARGANEEFF. Written as DNA, the CDR3 is TGTGCCAGCAGCTTAGCCCGAGGGGCGAATGAGGAGTTCTTC. This sequence joins TRBV7-2 and TRBJ2-1; D may match TRBD1 or TRBD2 (5 bases each). From germline, CDR1 is SGHTA and CDR2 FQGNSA. The CDR3 sequence is 14 residues long.

This clonotype was observed at least ten times. The V call is TRBV12-3 or TRBV12-4, the J call TRBJ1-5; no reliable D call. This CDR3 region has 11 residues. The V end lost 3 bases, the J end lost 6 bases, and 3 bases lay between the germline ends. The chain's CDR3 is CASSFGQPQHF. Here the CDR3 DNA reads TGTGCCAGCAGTTTTGGTCAGCCCCAGCATTTT.

The table lists this clonotype with many counts. The chain is built from TRBV29-1 and TRBJ2-1; 10 nucleotides line up with TRBD1. The germline gives CDR1 SQVTM, CDR2 ANQGSEA. Unmatched junction bases numbered 10, after V lost 8 bases and J lost 6 bases. CDR3 length: 14 residues. Here the CDR3 DNA reads TGCAGCCTTCTTGGGACAGGGGAGGTCAATGAGCAGTTCTTC. It specifies CSLLGTGEVNEQFF.

This clonotype was seen many times. The gene calls are TRBV11-2 and TRBJ2-1, with a tentative D call TRBD1 (5 bases). This CDR3 spans 16 amino acids. Per the germline V gene, CDR1 is SGHAT and CDR2 is FQNNGV. Trimming took 2 bases from V and 6 from J, leaving 17 bases between them. CDR3 bases: TGTGCCAGCAGCTTACTACACACAGGAAGAGTCAATGAGCAGTTCTTC. It codes for CASSLLHTGRVNEQFF.

This clonotype was seen many times. The genes are TRBV10-3 and TRBJ1-1; D might be TRBD1 (5 bases). CDR3 length: 13 residues. V lost 5 bases, J lost 4 bases, and 11 bases lay in between. Germline-derived CDR1 and CDR2 are ENHRY and SYGVKD. CDR3 residues: CAISRQGGTEAFF. The CDR3 nucleotides read TGTGCCATCAGTAGGCAGGGAGGCACTGAAGCTTTCTTT.

In its sample, this clonotype was seen many times. V is TRBV12-3 or TRBV12-4 and J is TRBJ2-6; 8 bases are a match to TRBD1. The CDR3 is 21 amino acids. Germline trimming cut 3 bases from V and 0 bases from J; bases unmatched to any gene: 16. The CDR3 loop reads CASSLGTGEYPLGSGANVLTF. CDR3 DNA: TGTGCCAGCAGTTTGGGGACAGGCGAATACCCCCTAGGCTCTGGGGCCAACGTCCTGACTTTC.

There are many counts of this clonotype. V gene TRBV7-3 combines with J gene TRBJ2-3; D is perhaps TRBD1 or TRBD2 (6 bases each). Germline V gene sequence: CDR1 SGHTA, CDR2 FQGTGA. The germline V and J ends were trimmed by 2 bases and 5 bases, with 17 bases remaining between them. CDR3 length: 16 amino acids. The CDR3 sequence: CASSLVDGGRGDTQYF. CDR3 coding DNA: TGTGCCAGCAGCTTAGTCGATGGGGGGCGCGGAGATACGCAGTATTTT.

The chain employs TRBV13 and TRBJ2-3; D is perhaps TRBD2 (6 bases). Trimming took off 0 bases at V and 11 bases at J, with 12 bases between the two ends. Per the germline V gene, CDR1 is PRHDT and CDR2 is FYEKMQ (reference sequence). The CDR3 has 13 residues. CDR3 bases: TGTGCCAGCAGCTTAGGGCGGCGGGGAGAGCAGTATTTT. This codes for CASSLGRRGEQYF.

This clonotype was observed at least ten times. This chain links TRBV15 with TRBJ2-1, with D perhaps matching TRBD1 or TRBD2 (6 bases each). The CDR3 is made up of 15 amino acids. Germline loops: CDR1 LNHNV, CDR2 YYDKDF (reference sequence). V was cut by 0 bases and J by 3 bases, with 9 bases left in between. DNA for the CDR3: TGTGCCACCAGCAGAGACAGGGGAGGCTACAATGAGCAGTTCTTC. It translates to CATSRDRGGYNEQFF.

This clonotype has ten or more counts. J is TRBJ1-4 and V is TRBV29-1; no firm D call. The CDR3 sequence is 11 residues long. Trimming stripped 6 bases from V and 1 base from J, with 3 bases between. The germline V gene has CDR1 SQVTM and CDR2 ANQGSEA. DNA for the CDR3: TGCAGCGTAGGAACTAATGAAAAACTGTTTTTT. Translated: CSVGTNEKLFF. Drawing the rest from reference TRBV29-1 and TRBJ1-4, the complete variable domain is SAVISQKPSRDICQRGTSLTIQCQVDSQVTMMFWYRQQPGQSLTLIATANQGSEATYESGFVIDKFPISRPNLTFSTLTVSNMSPEDSSIYLCSVGTNEKLFFGSGTQLSVL.

This clonotype was counted many times. V gene TRBV7-2 combines with J gene TRBJ1-3, with 7 bases identical to TRBD1. The CDR3 has 13 amino acids. CDR1 is SGHTA and CDR2 is FQGNSA in the germline V gene. With V trimmed by 6 bases and J by 2 bases, 1 base remained unmatched. The CDR3 spells CASRQGAGNTIYF. DNA for the CDR3: TGTGCCAGCAGGCAGGGGGCTGGAAACACCATATATTTT.

This clonotype occurred many times. This chain links TRBV12-3 or TRBV12-4 with TRBJ2-3; 7 nucleotides match TRBD1. This CDR3 has 17 amino acids. The V gene end was trimmed by 0 bases and the J gene end by 0 bases; junction bases not matched to a gene: 6. CDR3 loop: CASSLALTGASTDTQYF. Written as DNA, the CDR3 is TGTGCCAGCAGTTTAGCGCTCACAGGGGCCAGCACAGATACGCAGTATTTT.

This clonotype came up many times. The rearrangement joins TRBV18 to TRBJ2-7, with D unresolved. Germline CDR1 KGHSH, CDR2 LQKENI. The CDR3 is 16 residues long. The V end lost 5 bases, the J end lost 2 bases, and 19 bases lay between the germline ends. The CDR3: CASSVSGPRVTYEQYV. CDR3 nucleotides: TGTGCCAGCTCAGTATCGGGCCCTCGGGTCACCTACGAGCAGTACGTC.

This clonotype was recorded many times. The V and J genes are TRBV29-1 and TRBJ2-1; 7 bases are a match to TRBD1. From germline, CDR1 is SQVTM and CDR2 ANQGSEA. The V and J ends lost 6 bases and 6 bases, in that order; junction bases with no gene match: 14. This CDR3 is built from 15 residues. The CDR3 loop reads CSVNTPRQGGNEQFF. In nucleotides, the CDR3 is TGCAGCGTAAACACTCCCAGACAGGGCGGCAATGAGCAGTTCTTC.

This clonotype has at least ten counts. The chain recombines TRBV10-3 with TRBJ2-4; D may match TRBD1 or TRBD2 (6 bases each). The CDR3 length is 14 residues. Germline V gene sequence: CDR1 ENHRY, CDR2 SYGVKD. The V gene lost 11 bases and the J gene lost 5 bases, with 19 bases spanning the gap. The CDR3 spells CAVATAGQENIQYF. The CDR3 DNA is TGTGCCGTCGCTACCGCGGGACAAGAAAACATTCAGTACTTC.

This clonotype appeared a few times. The junction does not match germline at one end; this may be a read error. The chain is built from TRBV12-3 or TRBV12-4 and TRBJ2-3; 10 bases match TRBD1. CDR3 length equals 18 residues. The CDR3 DNA reads as TGTGCCTGCAGTCTCCCTCGGACAGGGGGGACTAGCACAGATACGCAGTATTTT. Translation: CACSLPRTGGTSTDTQYF.

This clonotype was detected many times. The rearrangement uses TRBV6-5 and TRBJ2-4, with D perhaps assigned TRBD1 or TRBD2 (6 bases each). Trimming took off 6 bases at V and 9 bases at J, with 15 bases between the two ends. The CDR3 consists of 13 residues. CDR1 and CDR2 from the germline V gene are MNHEY and SVGAGI. DNA of the CDR3: TGTGCCAGCAGAACGGGGGCGTTTGGCATTCAGTACTTC. Translated, it gives CASRTGAFGIQYF.

This clonotype was seen a few times. The chain uses TRBV7-6 and TRBJ1-4, with 8 bases fitting TRBD1. There are 15 residues in the CDR3. Germline V lookup: CDR1 SGHVS, CDR2 FNYEAQ. V was pared by 6 bases and J by 5 bases, with 8 bases of the junction left unmatched. The CDR3: CASRWGTGRNEKLFF. The CDR3 coding sequence is TGTGCCAGCAGGTGGGGGACAGGAAGGAATGAAAAACTGTTTTTT. Full variable domain (remainder filled in from reference TRBV7-6 and TRBJ1-4): GAGVSQSPRYKVTKRGQDVALRCDPISGHVSLYWYRQALGQGPEFLTYFNYEAQQDKSGLPNDRFSAERPEGSISTLTIQRTEQRDSAMYRCASRWGTGRNEKLFFGSGTQLSVL.

This clonotype has a count of ten or more. This rearrangement joins TRBV6-4 to TRBJ2-2, with a weak D call TRBD2 (7 bases). The germline V gene has CDR1 MRHNA and CDR2 SNTAGT. This CDR3 contains 15 residues. V was clipped by 1 base and J by 4 bases, with 10 bases between them. CDR3 bases: TGTGCCAGCAGTGACTGGAGGGGGGGCACCGGGGAGCTGTTTTTT. Residues: CASSDWRGGTGELFF.